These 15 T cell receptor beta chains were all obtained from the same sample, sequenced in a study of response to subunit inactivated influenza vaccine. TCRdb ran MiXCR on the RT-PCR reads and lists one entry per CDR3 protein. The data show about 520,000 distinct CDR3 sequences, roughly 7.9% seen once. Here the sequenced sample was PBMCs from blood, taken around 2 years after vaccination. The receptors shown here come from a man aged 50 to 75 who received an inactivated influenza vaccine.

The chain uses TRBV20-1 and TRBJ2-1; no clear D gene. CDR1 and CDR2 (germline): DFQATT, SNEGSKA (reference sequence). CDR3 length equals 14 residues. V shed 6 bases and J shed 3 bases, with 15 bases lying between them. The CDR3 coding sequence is TGCAGTGCCGCAACCCCCCCGGTCTACAATGAGCAGTTCTTC. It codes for CSAATPPVYNEQFF.

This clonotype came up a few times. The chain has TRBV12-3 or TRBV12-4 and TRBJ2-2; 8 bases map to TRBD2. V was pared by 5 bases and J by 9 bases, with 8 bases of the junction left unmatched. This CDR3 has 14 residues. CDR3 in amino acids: CASSLSGSPRELFF. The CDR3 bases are TGTGCCAGCAGTCTAAGCGGGAGCCCCAGGGAGCTGTTTTTT.

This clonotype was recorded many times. CDR3 sequence (DNA): TGCAGCGTTGAAAATGGGAGGACAGATACGCAGTATTTT. Protein: CSVENGRTDTQYF. This chain joins TRBV29-1 and TRBJ2-3, with D tentatively TRBD2 (6 bases). V was cut by 2 bases and J by 3 bases, with 9 bases left in between. The germline V gene has CDR1 SQVTM and CDR2 ANQGSEA. This CDR3 is 13 amino acids long.

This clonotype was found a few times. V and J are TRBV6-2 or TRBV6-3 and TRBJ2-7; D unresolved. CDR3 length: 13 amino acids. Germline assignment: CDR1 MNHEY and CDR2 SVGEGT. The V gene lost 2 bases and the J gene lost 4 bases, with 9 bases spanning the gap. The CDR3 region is CASSYRAEYEQYF. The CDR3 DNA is TGTGCCAGCAGTTACCGGGCAGAATACGAGCAGTACTTC.

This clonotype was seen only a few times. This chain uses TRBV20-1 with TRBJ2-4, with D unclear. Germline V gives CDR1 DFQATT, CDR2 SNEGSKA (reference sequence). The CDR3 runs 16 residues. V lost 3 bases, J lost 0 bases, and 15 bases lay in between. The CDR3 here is CSASPPTALAKNIQYF. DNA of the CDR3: TGCAGTGCTAGCCCACCCACCGCGCTAGCCAAAAACATTCAGTACTTC.

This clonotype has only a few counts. The CDR3 loop reads CASSPRGGDRAYF. The CDR3 DNA follows: TGCGCCAGCAGCCCCCGGGGTGGCGACAGGGCATACTTC. The gene calls are TRBV4-3 and TRBJ2-7; 7 bases match TRBD1. Trimming took 4 bases from V and 13 from J; bases not matched to a gene: 13. This CDR3 comprises 13 residues. CDR1 is LGHNA, CDR2 YSLEER, per germline.

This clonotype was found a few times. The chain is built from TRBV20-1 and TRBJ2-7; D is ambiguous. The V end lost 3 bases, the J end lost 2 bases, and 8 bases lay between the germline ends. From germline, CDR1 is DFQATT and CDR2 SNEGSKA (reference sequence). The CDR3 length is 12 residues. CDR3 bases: TGCAGTGCTAGGGGCAGTCCCTACGAGCAGTACTTC. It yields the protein CSARGSPYEQYF.

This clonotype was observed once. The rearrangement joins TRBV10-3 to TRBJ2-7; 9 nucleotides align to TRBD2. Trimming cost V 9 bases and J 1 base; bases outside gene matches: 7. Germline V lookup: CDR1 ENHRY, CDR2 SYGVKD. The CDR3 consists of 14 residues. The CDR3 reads CAMAAGGPSYEQYF. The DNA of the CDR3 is TGTGCCATGGCAGCGGGAGGCCCTTCCTACGAGCAGTACTTC.

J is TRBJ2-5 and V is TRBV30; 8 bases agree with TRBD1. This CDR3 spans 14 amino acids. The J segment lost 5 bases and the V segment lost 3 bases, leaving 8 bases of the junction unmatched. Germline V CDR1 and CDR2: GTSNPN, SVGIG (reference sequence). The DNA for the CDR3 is TGTGCCTGGAGGGATCCAGGGGGCTGGGAGACCCAGTACTTC. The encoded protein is CAWRDPGGWETQYF.

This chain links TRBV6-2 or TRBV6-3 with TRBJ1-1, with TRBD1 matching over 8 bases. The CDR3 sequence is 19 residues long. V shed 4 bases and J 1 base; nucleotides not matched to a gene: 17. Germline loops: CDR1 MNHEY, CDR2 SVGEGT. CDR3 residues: CASSSPPWPGGQGNTEAFF. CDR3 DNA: TGTGCCAGCAGTTCTCCCCCCTGGCCCGGCGGACAGGGGAACACTGAAGCTTTCTTT.

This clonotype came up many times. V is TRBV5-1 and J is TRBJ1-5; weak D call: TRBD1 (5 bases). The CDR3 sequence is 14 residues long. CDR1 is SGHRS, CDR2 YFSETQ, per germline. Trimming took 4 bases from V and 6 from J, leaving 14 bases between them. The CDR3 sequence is CASSPDGGGQPQHF. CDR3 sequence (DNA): TGCGCCAGCAGCCCGGACGGGGGGGGTCAGCCCCAGCATTTT.

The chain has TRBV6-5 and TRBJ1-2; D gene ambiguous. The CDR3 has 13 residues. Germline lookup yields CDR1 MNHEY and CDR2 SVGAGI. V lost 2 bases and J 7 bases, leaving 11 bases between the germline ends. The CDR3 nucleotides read TGTGCCAGCAGTTACGTAGGGAAGGTTGGCTACACCTTC. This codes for CASSYVGKVGYTF.

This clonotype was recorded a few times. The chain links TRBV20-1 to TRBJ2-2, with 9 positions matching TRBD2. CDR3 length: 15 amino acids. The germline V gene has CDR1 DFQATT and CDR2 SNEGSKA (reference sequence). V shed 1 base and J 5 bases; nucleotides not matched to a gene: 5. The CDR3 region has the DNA TGCAGTGCTAGAGCCGGGCGGGGGGGGACCGGGGAGCTGTTTTTT. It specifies CSARAGRGGTGELFF.

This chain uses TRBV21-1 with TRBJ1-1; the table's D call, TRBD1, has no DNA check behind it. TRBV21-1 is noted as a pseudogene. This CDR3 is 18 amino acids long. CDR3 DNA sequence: TGTGCCAGCAGCAAAGCGAGAAGGGGGGCTAGCATGAACACTGAAGCTTTCTTT. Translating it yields CASSKARRGASMNTEAFF.

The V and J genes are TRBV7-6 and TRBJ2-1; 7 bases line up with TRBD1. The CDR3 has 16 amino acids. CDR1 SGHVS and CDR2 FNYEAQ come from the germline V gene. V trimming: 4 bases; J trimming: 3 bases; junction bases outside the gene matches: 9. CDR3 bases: TGTGCCAGCAGCTCGAAGACAGGGAAAGACTACAATGAGCAGTTCTTC. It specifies CASSSKTGKDYNEQFF.